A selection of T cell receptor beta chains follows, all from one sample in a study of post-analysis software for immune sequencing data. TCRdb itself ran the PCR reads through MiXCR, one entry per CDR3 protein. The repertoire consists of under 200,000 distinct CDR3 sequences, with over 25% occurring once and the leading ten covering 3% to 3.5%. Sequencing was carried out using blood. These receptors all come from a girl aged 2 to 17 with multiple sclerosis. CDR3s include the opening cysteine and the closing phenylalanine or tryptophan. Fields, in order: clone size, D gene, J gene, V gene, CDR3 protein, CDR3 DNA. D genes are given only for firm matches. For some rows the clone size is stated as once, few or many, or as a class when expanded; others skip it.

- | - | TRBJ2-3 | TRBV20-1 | CSARDRDLTWYF | TGCAGTGCTAGGGACCGGGACCTCACCTGGTATTTT
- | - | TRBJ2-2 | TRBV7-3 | CASRQGNTGELFF | TGTGCCAGCAGACAGGGAAACACCGGGGAGCTGTTTTTT
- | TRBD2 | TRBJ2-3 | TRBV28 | CASSFGRELSTDTQYF | TGTGCCAGCAGTTTTGGGCGGGAGTTGAGCACAGATACGCAGTATTTT
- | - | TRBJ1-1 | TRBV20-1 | CSARGGVGTEAFF | TGCAGTGCCCGGGGAGGGGTTGGCACTGAAGCTTTCTTT
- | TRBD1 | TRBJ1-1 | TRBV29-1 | CSVVRGPNTEAFF | TGCAGCGTTGTAAGGGGGCCCAACACTGAAGCTTTCTTT
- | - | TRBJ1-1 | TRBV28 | CASNPTPRGNTEAFF | TGTGCCAGCAACCCGACCCCCCGGGGGAACACTGAAGCTTTCTTT
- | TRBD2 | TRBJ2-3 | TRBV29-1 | CSGDLLAESTDTQYF | TGCAGCGGAGACTTACTAGCGGAGAGCACAGATACGCAGTATTTT
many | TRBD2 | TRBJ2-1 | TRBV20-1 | CSARGAGTSGRSSYNEQFF | TGCAGTGCTAGAGGGGCCGGGACTAGCGGGAGGAGCTCCTACAATGAGCAGTTCTTC
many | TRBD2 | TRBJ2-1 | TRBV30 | CAWRLPGGPYNEQFF | TGTGCCTGGAGGCTTCCGGGGGGGCCTTACAATGAGCAGTTCTTC
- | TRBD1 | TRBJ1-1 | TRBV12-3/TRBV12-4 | CASSFPGTGRKAFF | TGTGCCAGCAGTTTTCCAGGGACAGGTCGCAAAGCTTTCTTT
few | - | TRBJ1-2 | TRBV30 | CAWRVRGVTYGYTF | TGTGCCTGGAGGGTCCGGGGGGTAACCTATGGCTACACCTTC
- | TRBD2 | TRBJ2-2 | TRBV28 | CASSPLLAANTGELFF | TGTGCCAGCAGTCCACTACTAGCGGCGAACACCGGGGAGCTGTTTTTT
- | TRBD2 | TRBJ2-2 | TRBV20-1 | CSALAGNTGELFF | TGCAGTGCGCTAGCGGGGAACACCGGGGAGCTGTTTTTT
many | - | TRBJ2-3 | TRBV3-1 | CASSQEVPSLGSMRDTQYF | TGTGCCAGCAGCCAAGAGGTTCCTAGCTTGGGTAGTATGCGGGATACGCAGTATTTT
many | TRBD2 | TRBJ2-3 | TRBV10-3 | CAIGQGKRGGPDTQYF | TGTGCCATCGGCCAGGGGAAGCGGGGGGGGCCAGATACGCAGTATTTT
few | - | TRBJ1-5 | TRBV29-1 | CSAKDGHNQPQHF | TGCAGCGCCAAAGACGGCCACAATCAGCCCCAGCATTTT
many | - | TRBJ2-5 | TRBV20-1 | CSARVGESQETQYF | TGCAGTGCTAGAGTGGGAGAGTCCCAAGAGACCCAGTACTTC
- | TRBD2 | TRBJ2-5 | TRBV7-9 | CASSLGTSGMSEQYF | TGTGCCAGCAGCTTAGGGACTAGCGGGATGTCTGAGCAGTACTTC
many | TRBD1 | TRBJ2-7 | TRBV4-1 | CASSQDRGTGEYF | TGCGCCAGCAGCCAAGATCGTGGGACAGGGGAGTACTTC
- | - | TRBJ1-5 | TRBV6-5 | CVSRSLGARGNQPQHF | TGTGTCAGCAGATCCCTGGGCGCGAGGGGCAATCAGCCCCAGCATTTT
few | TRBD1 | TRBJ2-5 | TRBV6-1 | CASSPGQGALGGETQYF | TGTGCCAGCAGCCCGGGACAGGGGGCGTTGGGAGGAGAGACCCAGTACTTC
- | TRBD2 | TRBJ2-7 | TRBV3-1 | CASSRDLAGGLREQYF | TGTGCCAGCAGCCGAGATCTTGCGGGAGGGCTTCGCGAGCAGTACTTC
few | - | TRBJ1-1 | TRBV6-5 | CASSYSGMTEAFF | TGTGCCAGCAGTTACTCAGGGATGACTGAAGCTTTCTTT
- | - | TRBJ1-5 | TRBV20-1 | CSARTTYETDSISQHF | TGCAGTGCTAGGACTACATACGAGACAGACAGTATATCGCAGCATTTT
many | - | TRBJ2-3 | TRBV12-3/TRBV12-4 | CASSTDNTDTQYF | TGTGCCAGCAGTACCGACAACACAGATACGCAGTATTTT
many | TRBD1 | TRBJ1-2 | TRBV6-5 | CASSYSASGGQFYGYTF | TGTGCCAGCAGTTACTCGGCCTCAGGGGGCCAATTCTATGGCTACACCTTC
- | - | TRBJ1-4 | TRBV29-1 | CSARQVFNEKLFF | TGCAGCGCTCGACAGGTGTTTAATGAAAAACTGTTTTTT
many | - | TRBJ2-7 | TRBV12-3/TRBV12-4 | CASSLYGVRDEQYF | TGTGCCAGCAGTTTATATGGGGTTAGGGACGAGCAGTACTTC
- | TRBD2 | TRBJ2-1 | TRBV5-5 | CASSLARGGLNEQFF | TGTGCCAGCAGCTTGGCACGGGGGGGCCTCAATGAGCAGTTCTTC
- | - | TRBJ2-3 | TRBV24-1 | CATSDLAGRTQYF | TGTGCCACCAGTGATCTGGCAGGTCGGACGCAGTATTTT